The next 22 T cell receptor beta chains were all read from a single sample in a study of T cells in Graves' hyperthyroidism and ophthalmopathy. There were TCR beta CDR3 regions amplified from RNA transcripts. The HTBI primer set was used in a first-round RT-PCR of the TCR CDR3. A single record per CDR3 protein comes from TCRdb applying MiXCR to the multiplex PCR reads. The repertoire holds fewer than 400,000 distinct CDR3 sequences, 16% seen once, with around 34% in the top ten. Sequencing was performed on blood. Source of these receptors: a man aged 25-45 years with Graves' hyperthyroidism.

The chain joins TRBV7-8 to TRBJ1-5; TRBD1 might be the D (5 bases). V shed 3 bases and J shed 9 bases, with 12 bases lying between them. The CDR3 is 13 amino acids. Germline V CDR1 and CDR2: SGHVS, FQNEAQ. The CDR3 spells CASSFDLGRPQHF. CDR3 nucleotides: TGTGCCAGCAGCTTTGACCTGGGGCGGCCCCAGCATTTT.

The sample holds a few counts of this clonotype. J is TRBJ2-7 and V is TRBV5-5; the match to TRBD1 covers 7 bases. CDR3 size: 15 residues. Germline lookup yields CDR1 SGHKS and CDR2 YYEKEE (reference sequence). Trimming removed 4 bases from V and 4 bases from J; junction bases left unmatched: 11. CDR3 sequence: CASSLAATGVYEQYF. As DNA, the CDR3 is TGTGCCAGCAGCCTCGCGGCAACAGGGGTTTACGAGCAGTACTTC. Filled out from reference TRBV5-5 and TRBJ2-7, the complete variable domain reads DAGVTQSPTHLIKTRGQQVTLRCSPISGHKSVSWYQQVLGQGPQFIFQYYEKEERGRGNFPDRFSARQFPNYSSELNVNALLLGDSALYLCASSLAATGVYEQYFGPGTRLTVT.

Ten or more counts support this clonotype. V and J are TRBV18 and TRBJ1-2, with TRBD1 identical over 7 bases. CDR1 KGHSH and CDR2 LQKENI come from the germline V gene. J was trimmed by 3 bases and V by 4 bases; bases with no gene match: 5. CDR3 length equals 14 residues. DNA of the CDR3: TGTGCCAGCTCACTGACAGGGCTAGACTATGGCTACACCTTC. Amino acids: CASSLTGLDYGYTF.

The chain has TRBV7-6 and TRBJ1-3; perhaps TRBD1 as D (5 bases). The CDR3 is made up of 13 amino acids. Germline assignment: CDR1 SGHVS and CDR2 FNYEAQ. Trimming removed 6 bases from V and 2 bases from J, with 8 bases in between. CDR3 sequence: CASRGDAGNTIYF. For the CDR3, the DNA is TGTGCCAGCAGAGGGGATGCTGGAAACACCATATATTTT. Supplemented by reference TRBV7-6 and TRBJ1-3, the full variable domain reads GAGVSQSPRYKVTKRGQDVALRCDPISGHVSLYWYRQALGQGPEFLTYFNYEAQQDKSGLPNDRFSAERPEGSISTLTIQRTEQRDSAMYRCASRGDAGNTIYFGEGSWLTVV.

This clonotype has a count of ten or more. The chain recombines TRBV2 with TRBJ2-3, with 11 bases fitting TRBD2. The trim removed 4 bases at V and 6 bases at J, leaving 9 bases unmatched. This CDR3 spans 16 amino acids. Per germline, CDR1 SNHLY and CDR2 FYNNEI. The CDR3 loop reads CASSGGLAVLGDTQYF. Here the CDR3 DNA reads TGTGCCAGCAGTGGGGGACTAGCGGTCTTGGGGGATACGCAGTATTTT.

This clonotype was observed at least ten times. This chain uses TRBV12-3 or TRBV12-4 with TRBJ2-5; D is uncertain. The CDR3 consists of 12 residues. Trimming removed 1 base from V and 5 bases from J, with 5 bases in between. CDR3 protein: CASSLDGETQYF. Here the CDR3 DNA reads TGTGCCAGCAGTTTAGACGGCGAGACCCAGTACTTC.

This clonotype was detected ten times or more. The rearrangement joins TRBV30 to TRBJ1-2; the D gene is possibly TRBD1 (5 bases). Germline V gives CDR1 GTSNPN, CDR2 SVGIG (reference sequence). V lost 0 bases and J lost 7, with 18 bases in between. CDR3 length: 15 amino acids. The CDR3 is CAWSVPGRTLSGYTF. The DNA of the CDR3 is TGTGCCTGGAGTGTCCCAGGGCGGACCTTATCTGGCTACACCTTC. Based on the CDR3 plus reference TRBV30 and TRBJ1-2, the full variable domain is SQTIHQWPATLVQPVGSPLSLECTVEGTSNPNLYWYRQAAGRGLQLLFYSVGIGQISSEVPQNLSASRPQDRQFILSSKKLLLSDSGFYLCAWSVPGRTLSGYTFGSGTRLTVV.

This clonotype appeared many times. The chain combines TRBV18 with TRBJ2-7; D call uncertain. V was shortened by 3 bases and J by 3 bases, with 9 bases between the two germline ends. CDR1 is KGHSH, CDR2 LQKENI, per germline. This CDR3 is built from 13 residues. The CDR3 DNA follows: TGTGCCAGCTCACCCCGGCAGGACTACGAGCAGTACTTC. This sequence encodes CASSPRQDYEQYF.

This clonotype has just a few counts. The chain couples TRBV20-1 to TRBJ2-6, with 10 positions matching TRBD1. V shed 5 bases and J 1 base; nucleotides not matched to a gene: 11. The CDR3 is 18 residues long. Germline loops: CDR1 DFQATT, CDR2 SNEGSKA (reference sequence). The CDR3 sequence: CSAQNRGQGLSGANVLTF. CDR3 coding DNA: TGCAGTGCTCAAAACCGGGGACAGGGGCTTTCTGGGGCCAACGTCCTGACTTTC.

The rearrangement joins TRBV29-1 to TRBJ2-1, with 13 bases matching TRBD2. V lost 5 bases and J lost 8; bases outside the gene matches: 9. Per the germline V gene, CDR1 is SQVTM and CDR2 is ANQGSEA. The CDR3 length is 15 residues. CDR3 in amino acids: CSVPLTSGRAHEQFF. DNA of the CDR3: TGCAGCGTTCCCCTAACTAGCGGGAGGGCTCATGAGCAGTTCTTC.

This clonotype was detected a few times. This chain links TRBV19 with TRBJ1-2; TRBD1 matches at 11 bases. Germline V gene lookup returns CDR1 LNHDA and CDR2 SQIVND (reference sequence). Trimming cost V 3 bases and J 4 bases; bases outside gene matches: 7. This CDR3 region has 16 residues. CDR3 amino acids: CASSISGGQGGYGYTF. CDR3 coding DNA: TGTGCCAGTAGTATTAGTGGGGGACAGGGGGGCTATGGCTACACCTTC.

The table lists this clonotype with many counts. V and J are TRBV7-8 and TRBJ2-3; no reliable D call. From germline, CDR1 is SGHVS and CDR2 FQNEAQ. The CDR3 contains 12 residues. The germline V and J ends were trimmed by 7 bases and 3 bases, with 8 bases remaining between them. The CDR3 here is CASTELTDTQYF. The CDR3 nucleotides read TGTGCCAGCACCGAACTAACAGATACGCAGTATTTT.

This clonotype was seen repeatedly, ten times or more. The chain joins TRBV28 to TRBJ2-7, with 7 bases matching TRBD2. Germline V gives CDR1 MDHEN, CDR2 SYDVKM. The CDR3 runs 14 residues. V lost 5 bases to trimming and J lost 6 bases; unmatched junction nucleotides: 10. CDR3 in amino acids: CASSTTGLPLEQYF. For the CDR3, the DNA is TGTGCCAGCAGTACCACGGGACTACCCCTCGAGCAGTACTTC.

This clonotype has at least ten counts. The chain combines TRBV12-3 or TRBV12-4 with TRBJ2-7; 10 positions match TRBD2. The CDR3 covers 14 residues. V was clipped by 4 bases and J by 1 base; unmatched bases: 1. The DNA for the CDR3 is TGTGCCAGCAGTTCTAGCGGGAGATCCTACGAGCAGTACTTC. Protein sequence: CASSSSGRSYEQYF.

The chain combines TRBV6-1 with TRBJ1-5; D might be TRBD1 (5 bases). CDR1 is MNHNS and CDR2 is SASEGT in the germline V gene. V dropped 1 base and J dropped 9 bases, with 25 bases sitting between them. CDR3 size: 18 residues. For the CDR3, the DNA is TGTGCCAGCAGTGAAGATTGGTGGACGGGACCTGGTATCCGGCCCCAGCATTTT. Residues: CASSEDWWTGPGIRPQHF.

V gene TRBV4-2 combines with J gene TRBJ2-3, with D possibly being TRBD1 (7 bases). The germline V and J ends were trimmed by 3 bases and 7 bases, with 17 bases remaining between them. Germline assignment: CDR1 LGHNA and CDR2 YNFKEQ. This CDR3 region has 15 residues. Here the CDR3 DNA reads TGTGCCAGCAGCCAGGAACTCAGGGGGGCGCATACGCAGTATTTT. Its translation: CASSQELRGAHTQYF.

This clonotype was detected many times. This chain connects TRBV20-1 to TRBJ2-7; 8 bases align to TRBD1. Germline CDR1 reads DFQATT; CDR2 reads SNEGSKA (reference sequence). Trimming at V came to 2 bases and at J to 5 bases, leaving 11 bases not matched to a gene. The CDR3 is made up of 15 amino acids. The DNA of the CDR3 is TGCAGTGCTAGACCGACCCCAGGGGGCCCTCACGAGCAGTACTTC. Amino acids: CSARPTPGGPHEQYF.

This clonotype was observed many times. This chain joins TRBV2 and TRBJ2-7; D uncertain. V shed 10 bases and J shed 2 bases, with 12 bases lying between them. Germline CDR1 and CDR2: SNHLY and FYNNEI. There are 12 residues in the CDR3. For the CDR3, the DNA is TGTGCCACACACCAGGAGACCTACGAGCAGTACTTC. Protein: CATHQETYEQYF.

This clonotype has a handful of counts. The chain links TRBV7-9 to TRBJ1-2, with no clear D. This CDR3 spans 14 amino acids. Germline V lookup: CDR1 SEHNR, CDR2 FQNEAQ (reference sequence). V was cut by 5 bases and J by 8 bases, with 18 bases left in between. This CDR3 reads CASSPMLGLEGYTF. In DNA form, the CDR3 reads TGTGCCAGCAGCCCCATGCTCGGGCTTGAGGGCTACACCTTC.

This clonotype was seen many times. The J gene is TRBJ1-4, the V gene TRBV5-6; D is undetermined. Trimming pared 4 bases from V and 10 bases from J, leaving 8 bases between. CDR3 length: 11 amino acids. Looked up from germline, CDR1 is SGHDT and CDR2 is YYEEEE. CDR3 bases: TGTGCCAGCAGCGGCGATTCAAAACTGTTTTTT. Protein: CASSGDSKLFF.

Notes on this clonotype: The junction departs from germline at one end; a sequencing error may be responsible. Here the CDR3 DNA reads TGTGCCAGCAGCCAAGTCATAGGGGCTAACTATGGCTACATCTTC. This sequence encodes CASSQVIGANYGYIF. This chain links TRBV3-1 with TRBJ1-2; D perhaps matches TRBD1 (5 bases). Germline CDR1 and CDR2: LGHDT and YNNKEL (reference sequence). This CDR3 has 15 amino acids.

Many counts were recorded for this clonotype. The chain carries TRBV6-6 and TRBJ2-6; D is unresolved. CDR3 length equals 15 residues. V lost 3 bases to trimming and J lost 1 base, with 7 bases between them. Germline assignment: CDR1 MNHNY and CDR2 SVGAGI (reference sequence). The CDR3 loop is CASSYTASGANVLTF. Here the CDR3 DNA reads TGTGCCAGCAGTTATACCGCGTCTGGGGCCAACGTCCTGACTTTC.